This TCR beta chain stems from a study of naive and memory T cell subsets. Regarding the study as a whole: A few larger clonotypes appeared in naive repertoires, especially CD8, possibly memory cells re-expressing CD45RA.

An equimolar mix of two oligonucleotides served as the beta constant-region primer for TRBC1 and TRBC2. Nested alpha and beta constant-region primers with the SP2 primer drove four PCR rounds on ligated cDNA. TCRdb passed the UMI-ligation and nested PCR reads through MiXCR, listing each CDR3 protein once. The profile shows some 82,000 distinct CDR3 sequences, 10% to 12% of them singletons. This CDR3 contains 14 residues. The V end lost 1 base, the J end lost 4 bases, and 7 bases lay between the germline ends. The germline V gene has CDR1 SGHTA and CDR2 FQGNSA. Notes on this clonotype: The antigen remains undetermined.

The sequence came from a human donor in good health. The chain links TRBV7-2 to TRBJ2-2; D gene uncertain. Sequencing was done on a sample of naive CD4+ T cells from blood. DNA of the CDR3: TGTGCCAGCAGCTTAGTTGTCGCCACCGGGGAGCTGTTTTTT. Protein product: CASSLVVATGELFF.